These 23 T cell receptor beta chains were sequenced from one sample in a study of cytomegalovirus exposure and HLA in healthy donors. PCR primers comprised 60 Vbeta and 13 Jbeta primers. This table comes from immunoSEQ multiplex PCR, and its TCRdb copy is limited to in-frame clones, with some not included. Among about 210,000 clones, roughly 80% were seen once, and the ten largest hold roughly 5.5%. The sample taken for sequencing was PBMCs. These receptors originate from a man in his forties in good health and CMV-seropositive.

The gene calls are TRBV9 and TRBJ2-3, with TRBD1 matching over 9 bases. The CDR3 has 18 amino acids. J was trimmed by 2 bases and V by 4 bases; bases with no gene match: 14. Germline V gene data show CDR1 as SGDLS and CDR2 as YYNGEE. CDR3 coding DNA: TGTGCCAGCAGCCTAGGGCGGGGAGGACAGGGGCTCACAGATACGCAGTATTTT. This gives the protein CASSLGRGGQGLTDTQYF.

The chain carries TRBV13 and TRBJ2-7; the match to TRBD2 covers 7 bases. The CDR3 runs 15 residues. CDR1 and CDR2 (germline): PRHDT, FYEKMQ (reference sequence). V dropped 5 bases and J dropped 3; count of bases not matched to a gene: 10. The CDR3 spells CASSPWGEGSYEQYV. Written as DNA, the CDR3 is TGTGCCAGCAGCCCATGGGGGGAGGGGAGCTACGAGCAGTACGTC.

The chain carries TRBV29-1 and TRBJ2-1; 14 bases match TRBD2. This CDR3 has 17 residues. Germline trimming cut 5 bases from V and 0 bases from J; bases unmatched to any gene: 6. Looked up from germline, CDR1 is SQVTM and CDR2 is ANQGSEA. The CDR3 reads CSVSGTSGRNSYNEQFF. The DNA of the CDR3 is TGCAGCGTTTCCGGGACTAGCGGGAGAAACTCCTACAATGAGCAGTTCTTC.

The chain couples TRBV5-1 to TRBJ1-6; D gene ambiguous. Trimming left V 0 bases short and J 0 bases short, with 7 bases between. Germline V gives CDR1 SGHRS, CDR2 YFSETQ. The CDR3 has 16 amino acids. Written as DNA, the CDR3 is TGCGCCAGCAGCTTGGATCCTAGCTCCTATAATTCACCCCTCCACTTT. Its protein product is CASSLDPSSYNSPLHF.

The chain links TRBV25-1 to TRBJ1-1; D gene uncertain. The CDR3 totals 12 residues. Germline CDR1 and CDR2: MGHDK and SYGVNS. V lost 5 bases and J 4 bases, leaving 8 bases between the germline ends. DNA of the CDR3: TGTGCCAGCAGTCCCCGCGGCACTGAAGCTTTCTTT. Translation: CASSPRGTEAFF.

CDR3 coding DNA: TGTGCTAGTGGTTTAACGACAGGGCAGAATTCACCCCTCCACTTT. Protein sequence: CASGLTTGQNSPLHF. This sequence joins TRBV12-5 and TRBJ1-6; TRBD1 aligns across 7 bases. This CDR3 has 15 amino acids. The germline V gene has CDR1 LGHNT and CDR2 FRNRAP. J was trimmed by 7 bases and V by 3 bases; bases with no gene match: 6.

The rearrangement links TRBV5-1 to TRBJ2-6, with TRBD1 matching 7 bases. The V gene end was trimmed by 6 bases and the J gene end by 0 bases; junction bases not matched to a gene: 15. The CDR3 has 19 residues. Per the germline V gene, CDR1 is SGHRS and CDR2 is YFSETQ. The CDR3 DNA follows: TGCGCCAGCAAAGTACAGACCGGGACAGCTAACTCTGGGGCCAACGTCCTGACTTTC. Amino acids: CASKVQTGTANSGANVLTF.

The chain has TRBV4-1 and TRBJ2-1, with 15 nucleotides matching TRBD2. There are 17 residues in the CDR3. In germline, CDR1 is MGHRA, CDR2 YSYEKL. Trimming at V came to 3 bases and at J to 7 bases, leaving 7 bases not matched to a gene. CDR3 nucleotides: TGCGCCAGCAGCCATGACAGGACTAGCGGGAGGGATAATGAGCAGTTCTTC. Amino acid sequence: CASSHDRTSGRDNEQFF.

The V and J genes are TRBV15 and TRBJ2-6, with a weak D call TRBD2 (5 bases). The CDR3 totals 20 residues. The germline V gene encodes CDR1 LNHNV and CDR2 YYDKDF (reference sequence). The germline V and J ends were trimmed by 0 bases and 0 bases, with 18 bases remaining between them. The CDR3 DNA sequence: TGTGCCACCAGCAGAGATCGAACGGCAGGAGGTCTCTCTGGGGCCAACGTCCTGACTTTC. It is translated as CATSRDRTAGGLSGANVLTF. Filled out from reference TRBV15 and TRBJ2-6, the complete variable domain reads DAMVIQNPRYQVTQFGKPVTLSCSQTLNHNVMYWYQQKSSQAPKLLFHYYDKDFNNEADTPDNFQSRRPNTSFCFLDIRSPGLGDTAMYLCATSRDRTAGGLSGANVLTFGAGSRLTVL.

The chain combines TRBV10-3 with TRBJ2-5; 11 nucleotides line up with TRBD2. Germline V gene data show CDR1 as ENHRY and CDR2 as SYGVKD. With 2 bases clipped from V and 3 bases from J, the junction kept 2 bases outside the gene matches. The CDR3 totals 15 residues. The CDR3 here is CAISEPGLAEETQYF. As DNA, the CDR3 is TGTGCCATCAGTGAGCCGGGACTAGCGGAAGAGACCCAGTACTTC.

V gene TRBV28 combines with J gene TRBJ1-2; 7 nucleotides match TRBD1. The CDR3 has 15 residues. Looked up from germline, CDR1 is MDHEN and CDR2 is SYDVKM. With V trimmed by 5 bases and J by 7 bases, 13 bases remained unmatched. CDR3 loop: CASSLLRDSLFGYTF. In nucleotides, the CDR3 is TGTGCCAGCAGTCTCCTTCGGGACAGCCTCTTTGGCTACACCTTC.

This clone was seen more than once but under ten times. CDR3 sequence: CASSAYGASESYTF. CDR3 coding DNA: TGTGCCAGCTCAGCTTATGGGGCTTCGGAGAGCTACACCTTC. This chain connects TRBV18 to TRBJ1-2; perhaps TRBD1 as D (5 bases). Trimming removed 5 bases at V and 9 bases at J, with 19 bases between. This CDR3 spans 14 amino acids. Germline V CDR1 and CDR2: KGHSH, LQKENI. The whole variable domain, filled in from reference TRBV18 and TRBJ1-2, reads NAGVMQNPRHLVRRRGQEARLRCSPMKGHSHVYWYRQLPEEGLKFMVYLQKENIIDESGMPKERFSAEFPKEGPSILRIQQVVRGDSAAYFCASSAYGASESYTFGSGTRLTVV.

This clone has just a few counts. V usage is TRBV6-4 and J usage is TRBJ1-1; TRBD1 might be the D (6 bases). CDR1 and CDR2 from the germline V gene are MRHNA and SNTAGT. This CDR3 comprises 14 residues. V dropped 7 bases and J dropped 11 bases, with 23 bases sitting between them. DNA of the CDR3: TGTGCCAGCAACCTGAAAGACAGGCCCTATAGTGCTTTCTTT. The encoded protein is CASNLKDRPYSAFF.

This rearrangement joins TRBV27 to TRBJ2-7; D call uncertain. The CDR3 spans 16 residues. V lost 2 bases, J lost 1 base, and 15 bases lay in between. CDR1 is MNHEY, CDR2 SMNVEV, per germline (reference sequence). The CDR3 region has the DNA TGTGCCAGCAGTTTAGACTCTAGGAGCCTTTCCTACGAGCAGTACTTC. Translation gives CASSLDSRSLSYEQYF.

The rearrangement joins TRBV27 to TRBJ2-1; 12 bases map to TRBD2. V dropped 10 bases and J dropped 2; count of bases not matched to a gene: 18. The CDR3 is 19 amino acids. The germline V gene encodes CDR1 MNHEY and CDR2 SMNVEV (reference sequence). The CDR3 loop reads CATYDRLAGVSLPYNEQFF. CDR3 coding DNA: TGTGCCACCTACGACAGACTAGCGGGAGTTTCCCTGCCCTACAATGAGCAGTTCTTC.

The V and J genes are TRBV25-1 and TRBJ1-2; D might be TRBD1 (6 bases). The CDR3 is 14 residues long. Trimming left V 3 bases short and J 4 bases short, with 12 bases between. Germline CDR1 reads MGHDK; CDR2 reads SYGVNS. The CDR3 reads CASSELDRTYGYTF. The DNA of the CDR3 is TGTGCCAGCAGTGAGCTAGACAGGACCTATGGCTACACCTTC.

In the case of this clone: This specimen includes other DNA sequences encoding the same CDR3. The chain combines TRBV5-6 with TRBJ2-4, with 7 bases that match TRBD1. The V gene's germline CDR1 is SGHDT and CDR2 YYEEEE. Unmatched junction bases numbered 6, after V lost 3 bases and J lost 6 bases. The length of the CDR3 is 14 residues. CDR3 coding DNA: TGTGCCAGCAGCTCGGGACAGAGATTAAACATTCAGTACTTC. Amino acid sequence: CASSSGQRLNIQYF.

V is TRBV19 and J is TRBJ2-3, with 16 positions matching TRBD2. V was pared by 3 bases and J by 4 bases, with 13 bases of the junction left unmatched. CDR1 is LNHDA, CDR2 SQIVND, per germline (reference sequence). CDR3 size: 20 residues. The CDR3 DNA reads TGTGCCAGTAGTATGTTCGGGACTAGCGGGAGGGCCGGGTCGTCAGATACGCAGTATTTT. It translates to CASSMFGTSGRAGSSDTQYF.

The chain employs TRBV27 and TRBJ1-1, with 11 bases fitting TRBD1. CDR3 length equals 16 residues. After removal of 4 bases from V and 1 base from J, the junction contained 5 bases not matched to a gene. The V gene's germline CDR1 is MNHEY and CDR2 SMNVEV (reference sequence). In nucleotides, the CDR3 is TGTGCCAGCAGTTCGGGACAGGGGGGCACGAACACTGAAGCTTTCTTT. This gives the protein CASSSGQGGTNTEAFF.

The chain couples TRBV5-1 to TRBJ2-1; TRBD1 is a possible D gene (5 bases). V gave up 1 base and J gave up 1 base, with 12 bases separating them. The CDR3 covers 16 residues. Germline CDR1 and CDR2: SGHRS and YFSETQ. CDR3 DNA: TGCGCCAGCAGCTTGAGTGGGCAGGGTTCCTACAATGAGCAGTTCTTC. This sequence encodes CASSLSGQGSYNEQFF. Filled out from reference TRBV5-1 and TRBJ2-1, the complete variable domain reads KAGVTQTPRYLIKTRGQQVTLSCSPISGHRSVSWYQQTPGQGLQFLFEYFSETQRNKGNFPGRFSGRQFSNSRSEMNVSTLELGDSALYLCASSLSGQGSYNEQFFGPGTRLTVL.

This clone was detected once. The J gene is TRBJ2-1, the V gene TRBV7-6; 12 bases line up with TRBD2. The V and J ends lost 1 base and 8 bases, in that order; junction bases with no gene match: 3. Germline V gene data show CDR1 as SGHVS and CDR2 as FNYEAQ. The CDR3 is 15 amino acids. In nucleotides, the CDR3 is TGTGCCAGCAGCTTAGGGACTAGCGGGACCGATGAGCAGTTCTTC. Translating gives CASSLGTSGTDEQFF.

This chain joins TRBV7-3 and TRBJ2-1; TRBD2 aligns across 13 bases. Germline V lookup: CDR1 SGHTA, CDR2 FQGTGA. V shed 2 bases, J shed 8 bases, and the junction held 9 bases outside the gene matches. CDR3 length: 17 residues. The CDR3 loop reads CASSLGLAGDVVDEQFF. As DNA, the CDR3 is TGTGCCAGCAGCTTAGGACTAGCGGGAGATGTTGTAGATGAGCAGTTCTTC.

The chain combines TRBV10-2 with TRBJ2-2, with 10 bases identical to TRBD2. The length of the CDR3 is 15 residues. Germline V gene lookup returns CDR1 WSHSY and CDR2 SAAADI. Trimming took 7 bases from V and 3 from J; bases not matched to a gene: 5. This chain's CDR3 is CASTGLAEYTGELFF. Here the CDR3 DNA reads TGCGCCAGCACCGGACTAGCGGAGTACACCGGGGAGCTGTTTTTT.